Each of the 18 T cell receptor beta chains below was sequenced from the same sample in a study of post-analysis software for immune sequencing data. Study-wide findings and caveats: Controls had lower frequencies than patients of five TRBV segments, which included TRBV5-6, TRBV5-1 and TRBV20-1.

The TCR beta cDNA libraries carried unique molecular identifiers. TCRdb itself ran the PCR reads through MiXCR, one entry per CDR3 protein. The data contain some 450,000 distinct CDR3 sequences, under 55% of them singletons. No antigen has been assigned to these receptors. Sequenced: blood. The receptors were sampled from a girl aged 10 to 17 with multiple sclerosis.

This chain uses TRBV27 with TRBJ2-1; D is unclear. V was shortened by 7 bases and J by 5 bases, with 15 bases between the two germline ends. Germline assignment: CDR1 MNHEY and CDR2 SMNVEV (reference sequence). The CDR3 is 14 residues long. The CDR3 here is CASTLREQNNEQFF. The CDR3 bases are TGTGCCAGCACCTTACGTGAACAGAACAATGAGCAGTTCTTC.

To note about this clonotype: Mismatch with germline at one junction end may stem from a read error. The V gene is TRBV7-2, the J gene TRBJ2-7; D is unclear. The CDR3 spans 14 residues. The germline gives CDR1 SGHTA, CDR2 FQGNSA. DNA for the CDR3: TGTGCCAGTAGCTTAGACAAGAACCCTACGGGGCAGTACTTC. Encoded protein: CASSLDKNPTGQYF.

This clonotype was counted between two and nine times. The gene calls are TRBV4-1 and TRBJ2-1; TRBD1 matches at 11 bases. Germline V lookup: CDR1 MGHRA, CDR2 YSYEKL. This CDR3 is 16 amino acids long. After removal of 1 base from V and 4 bases from J, the junction contained 3 bases not matched to a gene. CDR3 loop: CASSQGGQGGYNEQFF. The CDR3 DNA follows: TGCGCCAGCAGCCAAGGGGGACAGGGGGGTTACAATGAGCAGTTCTTC.

The rearrangement joins TRBV7-2 to TRBJ2-4; 12 bases align to TRBD1. Judging by the DNA end, TRBJ2-5 fits better; the J call may be wrong. This CDR3 comprises 15 residues. The germline gives CDR1 SGHTA, CDR2 FQGNSA. This CDR3 reads CASSFLGQGAETQYF. As DNA, the CDR3 is TGTGCCAGCAGCTTCCTGGGACAGGGGGCGGAGACCCAGTACTTC.

This sequence joins TRBV25-1 and TRBJ2-2; D is undetermined. Trimming removed 4 bases at V and 6 bases at J, with 3 bases between. Germline lookup yields CDR1 MGHDK and CDR2 SYGVNS. The CDR3 spans 11 residues. The CDR3 region is CASSVAGELFF. The CDR3 region has the DNA TGTGCCAGCAGTGTTGCCGGGGAGCTGTTTTTT.

The J gene is TRBJ2-1, the V gene TRBV7-9, with D hard to call. The V end was cut by 5 bases, the J end by 2 bases, with 10 bases between. There are 14 residues in the CDR3. CDR1 is SEHNR, CDR2 FQNEAQ, per germline (reference sequence). Here the CDR3 reads CASSLLQTYNEQFF. The CDR3, as DNA: TGTGCCAGCAGCCTCCTCCAGACCTACAATGAGCAGTTCTTC.

The chain is built from TRBV29-1 and TRBJ1-4, with a tentative D call TRBD1 (5 bases). Germline values: CDR1 SQVTM, CDR2 ANQGSEA. CDR3 length: 13 amino acids. Trimming pared 7 bases from V and 6 bases from J, leaving 15 bases between. In DNA form, the CDR3 reads TGCAGCGGAATCAGAAGGGGTTATGAAAAACTGTTTTTT. It specifies CSGIRRGYEKLFF.

In DNA form, the CDR3 reads TGTGCCAGCAGTATAGATCAGGGGAACTCCTATGGCTACACCTTC. Amino acid sequence: CASSIDQGNSYGYTF. The chain uses TRBV6-6 and TRBJ1-2; D might be TRBD1 (6 bases). Germline lookup yields CDR1 MNHNY and CDR2 SVGAGI (reference sequence). Trimming removed 5 bases from V and 4 bases from J, with 17 bases in between. CDR3 length: 15 amino acids.

This clonotype occurred a few times. The rearrangement uses TRBV15 and TRBJ2-7; D unclear. This CDR3 is built from 12 residues. CDR1 LNHNV and CDR2 YYDKDF come from the germline V gene (reference sequence). Trimming cost V 0 bases and J 6 bases, with 6 bases left between them. CDR3 DNA sequence: TGTGCCACCAGCAGAGATTTCGGCGAGCAGTACTTC. This codes for CATSRDFGEQYF.

The CDR3, as DNA: TGTGCCAGCAGTTCCGGGACAGGGGGTGGGAACATTCAGTACTTC. Encoded protein: CASSSGTGGGNIQYF. The chain employs TRBV12-3 or TRBV12-4 and TRBJ2-4, with 11 bases fitting TRBD1. V shed 4 bases and J 7 bases; nucleotides not matched to a gene: 6. The CDR3 totals 15 residues.

This chain links TRBV20-1 with TRBJ2-3, with 11 bases that match TRBD2. Trimming removed 0 bases from V and 3 bases from J; junction bases left unmatched: 5. Germline CDR1 is DFQATT and CDR2 is SNEGSKA (reference sequence). There are 16 residues in the CDR3. The CDR3 DNA is TGCAGTGCTAGAGACGCGGCTAGCGGGAGGACAGATACGCAGTATTTT. Amino acids: CSARDAASGRTDTQYF.

The chain uses TRBV7-9 and TRBJ2-7, with 9 bases that match TRBD1. Germline V gives CDR1 SEHNR, CDR2 FQNEAQ (reference sequence). The CDR3 is 16 residues long. With V trimmed by 2 bases and J by 5 bases, 10 bases remained unmatched. CDR3 in DNA: TGTGCCAGCAGCTTATTGGGACGGGACAGGGCCGACGAGCAGTACTTC. This sequence encodes CASSLLGRDRADEQYF. Drawing the rest from reference TRBV7-9 and TRBJ2-7, the complete variable domain is DTGVSQNPRHKITKRGQNVTFRCDPISEHNRLYWYRQTLGQGPEFLTYFQNEAQLEKSRLLSDRFSAERPKGSFSTLEIQRTEQGDSAMYLCASSLLGRDRADEQYFGPGTRLTVT.

This clonotype was seen more than once but under ten times. The chain joins TRBV6-2 or TRBV6-3 to TRBJ2-3; 8 bases map to TRBD2. This CDR3 region has 15 residues. CDR1 is MNHEY, CDR2 SVGEGT, per germline. The V segment lost 7 bases and the J segment 2 bases; nucleotides outside the gene matches: 8. The CDR3 nucleotides are TGTGCCAGCAAGAAGGGACTAGGAGACACAGATACGCAGTATTTT. This codes for CASKKGLGDTDTQYF.

This clonotype showed up just a few times. This chain uses TRBV5-1 with TRBJ2-4; TRBD2 is a possible D gene (5 bases). V was pared by 1 base and J by 7 bases, with 12 bases between. Per germline, CDR1 SGHRS and CDR2 YFSETQ. This CDR3 contains 14 residues. Here the CDR3 DNA reads TGCGCCAGCAGCTTGAGCCTAGCCGGGAACATTCAGTACTTC. Translation gives CASSLSLAGNIQYF. Full variable domain (missing parts from reference TRBV5-1 and TRBJ2-4): KAGVTQTPRYLIKTRGQQVTLSCSPISGHRSVSWYQQTPGQGLQFLFEYFSETQRNKGNFPGRFSGRQFSNSRSEMNVSTLELGDSALYLCASSLSLAGNIQYFGAGTRLSVL.

The chain joins TRBV7-3 to TRBJ2-1; TRBD2 aligns across 8 bases. The J call is doubtful: the DNA matches TRBJ2-7 better. CDR1 and CDR2 (germline): SGHTA, FQGTGA. The CDR3 loop spans 16 amino acids. The CDR3 DNA sequence: TGTGCCAGCAGCTCCCTGGGCGGGAGGCCCTACAATGAGCAGTACTTC. This codes for CASSSLGGRPYNEQYF.

The chain employs TRBV4-3 and TRBJ2-1; TRBD1 might be the D (6 bases). Germline values: CDR1 LGHNA, CDR2 YSLEER. The CDR3 sequence is 18 residues long. The germline V and J ends were trimmed by 0 bases and 4 bases, with 19 bases remaining between them. The CDR3 DNA follows: TGCGCCAGCAGCCAAGATTTATGGGGTCAGGGGATTTACAATGAGCAGTTCTTC. This codes for CASSQDLWGQGIYNEQFF.

This clonotype was seen a handful of times. This rearrangement joins TRBV28 to TRBJ2-5, with a possible D match to TRBD2 (5 bases). The germline gives CDR1 MDHEN, CDR2 SYDVKM. The ends were cut back, 2 bases at V and 2 bases at J, with 9 bases in the middle. This CDR3 has 14 residues. The CDR3 loop reads CASSLSGGQETQYF. The CDR3 DNA reads TGTGCCAGCAGTTTAAGCGGAGGACAAGAGACCCAGTACTTC.

The chain joins TRBV10-3 to TRBJ2-4, with D possibly being TRBD1 (6 bases). The germline V gene encodes CDR1 ENHRY and CDR2 SYGVKD. This CDR3 is built from 15 residues. V was shortened by 3 bases and J by 1 base, with 10 bases between the two germline ends. The CDR3 protein is CAISEQGKAKNIQYF. CDR3 in DNA: TGTGCCATCAGTGAACAGGGAAAGGCCAAAAACATTCAGTACTTC.